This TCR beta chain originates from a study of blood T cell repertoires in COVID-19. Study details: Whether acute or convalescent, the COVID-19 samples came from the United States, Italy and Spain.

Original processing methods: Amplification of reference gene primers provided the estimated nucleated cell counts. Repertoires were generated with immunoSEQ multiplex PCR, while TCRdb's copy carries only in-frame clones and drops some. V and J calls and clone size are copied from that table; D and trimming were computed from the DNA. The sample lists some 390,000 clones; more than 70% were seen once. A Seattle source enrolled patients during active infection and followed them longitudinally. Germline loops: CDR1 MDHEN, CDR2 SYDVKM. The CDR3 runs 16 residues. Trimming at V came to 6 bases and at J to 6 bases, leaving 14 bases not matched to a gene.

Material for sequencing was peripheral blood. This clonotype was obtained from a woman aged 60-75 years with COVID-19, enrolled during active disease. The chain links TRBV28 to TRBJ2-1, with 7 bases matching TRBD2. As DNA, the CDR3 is TGTGCCAGCAGCCCCGCCGCGCCCCTAGCGGTCAATGAGCAGTTCTTC. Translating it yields CASSPAAPLAVNEQFF.